The 18 T cell receptor beta chains below come from one sample, sequenced in a study of blood T cell repertoires in COVID-19. TCRdb's table, derived via immunoSEQ multiplex PCR, lists solely in-frame clones and lacks some. The repertoire has around 200,000 clones, roughly 87% of them found once; the top ten carry under 3%. Sequencing was performed on PBMCs or T cells enriched from blood (not recorded which). The origin of the receptors is a middle-aged woman with acute COVID-19.

On this clone: Mismatch with germline at one junction end may stem from a read error. This chain joins TRBV15 and TRBJ1-2, with a possible D match to TRBD1 (6 bases). Germline V gene data show CDR1 as LNHNV and CDR2 as YYDKDF (reference sequence). The CDR3 length is 15 residues. This CDR3 reads CATSREITGYYGYTF. The CDR3 DNA is TGTGCCACCAGCAGAGAAATCACAGGGTACTACGGCTACACCTTC.

The V and J genes are TRBV29-1 and TRBJ2-2; 14 bases match TRBD2. This CDR3 is built from 15 residues. Germline V gene lookup returns CDR1 SQVTM and CDR2 ANQGSEA. Trimming removed 7 bases from V and 4 bases from J; junction bases left unmatched: 5. CDR3 DNA: TGCAGCGGGATGACTAGCGGGGGGGGCACCGGGGAGCTGTTTTTT. Residues: CSGMTSGGGTGELFF.

J is TRBJ1-2 and V is TRBV3-1 (or the pseudogene TRBV3-2), with TRBD1 identical over 8 bases. The germline CDR1 and CDR2 sequences are LGHDT and YNNKEL (reference sequence). The CDR3 runs to 14 residues. J was trimmed by 8 bases and V by 3 bases; bases with no gene match: 8. The CDR3 DNA reads TGTGCCAGCAGCCAGACAGGGGCCGTTGGCGGCTACACCTTC. This sequence encodes CASSQTGAVGGYTF.

V gene TRBV5-4 combines with J gene TRBJ1-2; D gene ambiguous. Between the trimmed V and J ends, which lost 4 bases and 7 bases, there was a span of 14 bases. Germline-derived CDR1 and CDR2 are SGHNT and YYREEE (reference sequence). The CDR3 is 13 amino acids. CDR3 nucleotides: TGTGCCAGCAGCGACGGTGGTGGAGGTGGCTACACCTTC. It yields the protein CASSDGGGGGYTF.

The chain links TRBV18 to TRBJ2-1; the match to TRBD1 covers 7 bases. The CDR3 is 16 residues long. Trimming at V came to 1 base and at J to 3 bases, leaving 6 bases not matched to a gene. The germline V gene has CDR1 KGHSH and CDR2 LQKENI. The CDR3 sequence is CASSPQKGANYNEQFF. The CDR3 DNA reads TGTGCCAGCTCACCACAGAAGGGGGCCAACTACAATGAGCAGTTCTTC.

V usage is TRBV25-1 and J usage is TRBJ2-1, with a tentative D call TRBD2 (5 bases). CDR1 MGHDK and CDR2 SYGVNS come from the germline V gene. V was trimmed by 5 bases and J by 6 bases, leaving 17 bases between them. The CDR3 runs 15 residues. CDR3 sequence (DNA): TGTGCCAGCAGTCTCGGAGGCTGGGATGCCAATGAGCAGTTCTTC. Encoded protein: CASSLGGWDANEQFF.

The rearrangement uses TRBV3-1 (or the pseudogene TRBV3-2) and TRBJ1-2; 9 bases agree with TRBD1. This CDR3 region has 13 residues. V lost 8 bases to trimming and J lost 5 bases; unmatched junction nucleotides: 6. Per germline, CDR1 LGHDT and CDR2 YNNKEL (reference sequence). The CDR3 is CASGWTGEYGYTF. The CDR3 DNA follows: TGTGCCAGCGGATGGACAGGGGAGTATGGCTACACCTTC.

V is TRBV10-3 and J is TRBJ2-7; 7 nucleotides line up with TRBD2. The trim removed 8 bases at V and 5 bases at J, leaving 21 bases unmatched. The CDR3 loop spans 17 amino acids. Germline V gene lookup returns CDR1 ENHRY and CDR2 SYGVKD. CDR3 residues: CAIHPGGRQQTADEQYF. DNA of the CDR3: TGTGCCATCCACCCGGGGGGACGGCAGCAAACGGCCGACGAGCAGTACTTC.

The chain has TRBV19 and TRBJ2-7; tentative D call: TRBD1 (5 bases). V was pared by 1 base and J by 2 bases, with 9 bases between. Germline CDR1 and CDR2: LNHDA and SQIVND (reference sequence). This CDR3 contains 14 residues. Written as DNA, the CDR3 is TGTGCCAGTAGTATAGCTGGCAGGGCCTACGAGCAGTACTTC. Amino acid sequence: CASSIAGRAYEQYF.

The CDR3 nucleotides are TGTGCCAGTAGTATCCACTATTCTAACTATGGCTACACCTTC. Amino acids: CASSIHYSNYGYTF. This chain joins TRBV19 and TRBJ1-2; no clear D. Germline V gene lookup returns CDR1 LNHDA and CDR2 SQIVND (reference sequence). The V gene lost 3 bases and the J gene lost 0 bases, with 8 bases spanning the gap. The CDR3 has 14 amino acids.

The rearrangement links TRBV5-1 to TRBJ2-3; possibly TRBD2 for D (7 bases). V was cut by 0 bases and J by 2 bases, with 13 bases left in between. The CDR3 is 16 amino acids. CDR1 SGHRS and CDR2 YFSETQ come from the germline V gene. The CDR3 coding sequence is TGCGCCAGCAGCTTGGTAGGGGGGGCGTTCACAGATACGCAGTATTTT. Translated: CASSLVGGAFTDTQYF. The full variable domain, rest sourced from reference TRBV5-1 and TRBJ2-3, is KAGVTQTPRYLIKTRGQQVTLSCSPISGHRSVSWYQQTPGQGLQFLFEYFSETQRNKGNFPGRFSGRQFSNSRSEMNVSTLELGDSALYLCASSLVGGAFTDTQYFGPGTRLTVL.

This clone was detected only a few times. The chain is built from TRBV2 and TRBJ1-1; D gene ambiguous. Germline CDR1 is SNHLY and CDR2 is FYNNEI. V lost 5 bases to trimming and J lost 0 bases, with 7 bases between them. The CDR3 extends over 13 amino acids. DNA for the CDR3: TGTGCCAGCAGTCCCCCAGTGAACACTGAAGCTTTCTTT. It specifies CASSPPVNTEAFF.

This clone was recorded once. This sequence joins TRBV27 and TRBJ1-1; D gene unclear. The CDR3 is 13 residues long. V shed 5 bases and J shed 3 bases, with 10 bases lying between them. Germline CDR1 reads MNHEY; CDR2 reads SMNVEV (reference sequence). Here the CDR3 reads CASSVTGYTEAFF. The CDR3 DNA is TGTGCCAGCAGTGTGACGGGATACACTGAAGCTTTCTTT.

The chain carries TRBV11-2 and TRBJ2-2; 7 bases match TRBD1. The trim removed 3 bases at V and 3 bases at J, leaving 4 bases unmatched. The CDR3 covers 15 residues. CDR1 and CDR2 from the germline V gene are SGHAT and FQNNGV. The CDR3 nucleotides are TGTGCCAGCAGCTTTTCGGGACAGCACACCGGGGAGCTGTTTTTT. It yields the protein CASSFSGQHTGELFF.

A few counts support this clone. Other DNA sequences in the same sample also yield this CDR3. V gene TRBV19 combines with J gene TRBJ1-1, with D possibly matching TRBD1 (5 bases). CDR3 length: 13 residues. The germline gives CDR1 LNHDA, CDR2 SQIVND (reference sequence). V dropped 1 base and J dropped 5 bases, with 8 bases sitting between them. CDR3 bases: TGTGCCAGTAGTATAGGGGGCACTACTGAAGCTTTCTTT. It codes for CASSIGGTTEAFF. Full variable domain (rest looked up from reference TRBV19 and TRBJ1-1): DGGITQSPKYLFRKEGQNVTLSCEQNLNHDAMYWYRQDPGQGLRLIYYSQIVNDFQKGDIAEGYSVSREKKESFPLTVTSAQKNPTAFYLCASSIGGTTEAFFGQGTRLTVV.

This clone was counted a single time. The chain recombines TRBV4-1 with TRBJ2-3; the match to TRBD2 covers 8 bases. CDR1 is MGHRA and CDR2 is YSYEKL in the germline V gene. V gave up 3 bases and J gave up 2 bases; unmatched junction bases: 7. The CDR3 contains 16 residues. This chain's CDR3 is CASSHSAGGITDTQYF. CDR3 sequence (DNA): TGCGCCAGCAGCCATTCGGCGGGGGGCATCACAGATACGCAGTATTTT.

V and J are TRBV28 and TRBJ1-3, with TRBD1 as a possible D gene (5 bases). The CDR3 is 15 residues long. Trimming removed 4 bases at V and 4 bases at J, with 14 bases between. Germline assignment: CDR1 MDHEN and CDR2 SYDVKM. CDR3 sequence: CASSSSGEGGNTIYF. Here the CDR3 DNA reads TGTGCCAGCAGTTCATCGGGGGAGGGAGGAAACACCATATATTTT.

The genes are TRBV25-1 and TRBJ2-1; TRBD1 aligns across 7 bases. V dropped 2 bases and J dropped 8; count of bases not matched to a gene: 6. The CDR3 is 14 amino acids. CDR1 MGHDK and CDR2 SYGVNS come from the germline V gene. CDR3 in amino acids: CASSEQDRPHEQFF. CDR3 nucleotide sequence: TGTGCCAGCAGTGAACAGGACAGGCCCCATGAGCAGTTCTTC.